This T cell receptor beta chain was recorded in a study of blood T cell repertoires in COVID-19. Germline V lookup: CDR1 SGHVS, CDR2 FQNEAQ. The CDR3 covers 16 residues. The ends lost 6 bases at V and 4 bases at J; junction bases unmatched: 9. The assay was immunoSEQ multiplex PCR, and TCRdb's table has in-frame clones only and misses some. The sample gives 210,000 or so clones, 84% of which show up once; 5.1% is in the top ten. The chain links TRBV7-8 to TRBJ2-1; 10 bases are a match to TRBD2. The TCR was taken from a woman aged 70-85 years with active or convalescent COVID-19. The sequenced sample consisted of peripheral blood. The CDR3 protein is CASRELLAGGYNEQFF. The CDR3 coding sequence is TGTGCCAGCAGAGAACTTTTAGCGGGAGGTTACAATGAGCAGTTCTTC.